The 20 T cell receptor beta chains below all came from one sample that was sequenced in a study of blood T cell repertoires in COVID-19 (dated by TCRdb to about 2020). Library creation used the immunoSEQ multiplex PCR assay. Held by TCRdb, this immuneACCESS table contains in-frame sequences only and omits some clones. Under half of the omission traces to an unresolved V gene where checked; the cause of the rest is unknown. This sample holds more than 300,000 clones; about 89% were observed only once. The ten biggest clones cover 1.9% of the sample. Sequencing was performed on PBMCs or T cells enriched from blood (not recorded which). These receptors came from a man aged 40-49 years in a cohort exposed to, infected with or recovered from COVID-19 (not recorded which).

The chain uses TRBV5-4 and TRBJ2-7; D perhaps matches TRBD2 (5 bases). CDR1 SGHNT and CDR2 YYREEE come from the germline V gene (reference sequence). V was clipped by 0 bases and J by 0 bases, with 10 bases between them. The CDR3 has 15 residues. CDR3 DNA: TGTGCCAGCAGCTTGGGGACTCTCCCCTCCTACGAGCAGTACTTC. Translating gives CASSLGTLPSYEQYF.

In its sample, this clone was seen a few times. J is TRBJ2-3 and V is TRBV6-5; D is ambiguous. This CDR3 comprises 16 residues. The ends were cut back, 0 bases at V and 3 bases at J, with 13 bases in the middle. CDR1 MNHEY and CDR2 SVGAGI come from the germline V gene. CDR3 sequence reads: CASSYSMSLETDTQYF. Here the CDR3 DNA reads TGTGCCAGCAGTTACTCGATGAGCCTAGAAACAGATACGCAGTATTTT.

This chain connects TRBV27 to TRBJ2-5; no reliable D call. V was cut by 6 bases and J by 5 bases, with 13 bases left in between. The CDR3 totals 13 residues. CDR1 and CDR2 from the germline V gene are MNHEY and SMNVEV (reference sequence). Written as DNA, the CDR3 is TGTGCCAGCAGCGTTAACAGACGGGAGACCCAGTACTTC. It yields the protein CASSVNRRETQYF.

This clone was counted only a few times. The DNA of the CDR3 is TGTGCCAGCTCACCCGACCTAGCGAAAGCTCCAGATACGCAGTATTTT. This translates into CASSPDLAKAPDTQYF. The chain couples TRBV18 to TRBJ2-3; a possible D gene is TRBD2 (6 bases). Trimming shortened V by 3 bases and J by 4 bases, and 17 bases separated the two germline ends. The CDR3 loop spans 16 amino acids. Germline loops: CDR1 KGHSH, CDR2 LQKENI.

This clone has more than one count but fewer than ten. This chain connects TRBV3-1 (or the pseudogene TRBV3-2) to TRBJ1-1, with 10 bases identical to TRBD1. The germline gives CDR1 LGHDT, CDR2 YNNKEL (reference sequence). With 6 bases clipped from V and 5 bases from J, the junction kept 6 bases outside the gene matches. The CDR3 totals 14 residues. CDR3 loop: CASSPGTGVTEAFF. The CDR3 DNA is TGTGCCAGCAGTCCCGGGACAGGGGTAACTGAAGCTTTCTTT.

This clone turned up a few times. V usage is TRBV20-1 and J usage is TRBJ2-3, with D unresolved. The CDR3 contains 11 residues. V lost 4 bases and J lost 6, with 8 bases in between. Germline CDR1 and CDR2: DFQATT and SNEGSKA (reference sequence). The chain's CDR3 is CSATYLDTQYF. CDR3 in DNA: TGCAGTGCTACGTATTTGGATACGCAGTATTTT.

This chain links TRBV28 with TRBJ1-6; 7 nucleotides match TRBD1. Unmatched junction bases numbered 11, after V lost 6 bases and J lost 6 bases. This CDR3 is built from 16 residues. Germline CDR1 MDHEN, CDR2 SYDVKM. The CDR3 spells CASSSPETGSNSPLHF. Written as DNA, the CDR3 is TGTGCCAGCAGCTCCCCCGAGACAGGGAGTAATTCACCCCTCCACTTT.

The chain employs TRBV2 and TRBJ2-2; D remains ambiguous. Germline V gene lookup returns CDR1 SNHLY and CDR2 FYNNEI. The CDR3 has 14 residues. With 6 bases removed from V and 4 bases from J, the gap between germline ends came to 12 bases. The CDR3 DNA is TGTGCCAGCAGGCCCGTTTGGAGCACCGGGGAGCTGTTTTTT. It specifies CASRPVWSTGELFF.

The chain joins TRBV19 to TRBJ2-6; 7 positions match TRBD1. Trimming cost V 8 bases and J 0 bases; bases outside gene matches: 4. The germline V gene has CDR1 LNHDA and CDR2 SQIVND (reference sequence). The CDR3 runs to 15 residues. The CDR3 nucleotides read TGTGCCAGTGGGACAGCGAGCTCTGGGGCCAACGTCCTGACTTTC. This sequence encodes CASGTASSGANVLTF.

The chain combines TRBV19 with TRBJ1-2; 7 bases align to TRBD1. Trimming removed 7 bases from V and 7 bases from J; junction bases left unmatched: 12. CDR1 LNHDA and CDR2 SQIVND come from the germline V gene (reference sequence). The length of the CDR3 is 14 residues. The CDR3 DNA is TGTGCCAGTACCCCGGACAGGCTGGCTGGTGGCTACACCTTC. Translated: CASTPDRLAGGYTF.

This chain connects TRBV19 to TRBJ2-7, with 7 bases lining up with TRBD1. This CDR3 is 13 amino acids long. Germline CDR1 is LNHDA and CDR2 is SQIVND (reference sequence). Trimming at V came to 6 bases and at J to 4 bases, leaving 6 bases not matched to a gene. CDR3 DNA: TGTGCCAGTAGGGTAGACAGGGAATACGAGCAGTACTTC. This codes for CASRVDREYEQYF.

The chain carries TRBV4-2 and TRBJ2-7; D possibly corresponds to TRBD2 (6 bases). Germline CDR1 reads LGHNA; CDR2 reads YNFKEQ. The V gene lost 0 bases and the J gene lost 0 bases, with 18 bases spanning the gap. The CDR3 spans 18 residues. The CDR3 sequence is CASSQDLGGSLISYEQYF. The CDR3 region has the DNA TGTGCCAGCAGCCAAGACTTGGGAGGCAGTCTTATCTCCTACGAGCAGTACTTC.

CDR3 nucleotide sequence: TGTGCCAGTAGCGGGAGGACTCTTCTTAGCTCCTACGAGCAGTACTTC. Amino acids: CASSGRTLLSSYEQYF. The chain carries TRBV2 and TRBJ2-7, with 10 bases aligning to TRBD2. Germline V gene data show CDR1 as SNHLY and CDR2 as FYNNEI. The CDR3 length is 16 residues. Trimming removed 9 bases from V and 0 bases from J; junction bases left unmatched: 11. The full variable domain, completed using reference TRBV2 and TRBJ2-7, is EPEVTQTPSHQVTQMGQEVILRCVPISNHLYFYWYRQILGQKVEFLVSFYNNEISEKSEIFDDQFSVERPDGSNFTLKIRSTKLEDSAMYFCASSGRTLLSSYEQYFGPGTRLTVT.

V usage is TRBV9 and J usage is TRBJ2-1, with 8 bases aligning to TRBD2. The trim removed 0 bases at V and 6 bases at J, leaving 2 bases unmatched. The CDR3 covers 14 residues. CDR1 and CDR2 (germline): SGDLS, YYNGEE. The DNA of the CDR3 is TGTGCCAGCAGCGTAGACGGGAGGGTCAATGAGCAGTTCTTC. It specifies CASSVDGRVNEQFF. Combining the CDR3 with reference TRBV9 and TRBJ2-1 gives the whole variable domain DSGVTQTPKHLITATGQRVTLRCSPRSGDLSVYWYQQSLDQGLQFLIQYYNGEERAKGNILERFSAQQFPDLHSELNLSSLELGDSALYFCASSVDGRVNEQFFGPGTRLTVL.

The chain employs TRBV27 and TRBJ1-2; TRBD1 matches 8 bases. Trimming at V came to 6 bases and at J to 6 bases, leaving 15 bases not matched to a gene. Germline CDR1 and CDR2: MNHEY and SMNVEV (reference sequence). The CDR3 runs to 16 residues. DNA for the CDR3: TGTGCCAGCAGAGTTTTAGGAGGACAGGGCCCGGATGGCTACACCTTC. Translation gives CASRVLGGQGPDGYTF.

The chain employs TRBV10-2 and TRBJ1-5; D ambiguous. This CDR3 is built from 12 residues. Trimming stripped 3 bases from V and 8 bases from J, with 8 bases between. Per the germline V gene, CDR1 is WSHSY and CDR2 is SAAADI. DNA for the CDR3: TGCGCCAGCAGTGACAATGAGAAGCCCCAGCATTTT. It translates to CASSDNEKPQHF.

The V gene is TRBV9, the J gene TRBJ1-4; 11 nucleotides align to TRBD1. V lost 3 bases, J lost 8 bases, and 9 bases stayed unmatched. The CDR3 has 16 amino acids. Germline V gene data show CDR1 as SGDLS and CDR2 as YYNGEE. CDR3 amino acids: CASSARGQGAYEKLFF. As DNA, the CDR3 is TGTGCCAGCAGCGCCCGCGGACAGGGGGCTTACGAAAAACTGTTTTTT.

This clone is a singleton in its sample. CDR3 in DNA: TGTGCCAGCAGTGAAGTGGCACCTTTTGAAGCTTTCTTT. It codes for CASSEVAPFEAFF. V gene TRBV6-1 combines with J gene TRBJ1-1; D unclear. The V gene lost 1 base and the J gene lost 7 bases, with 10 bases spanning the gap. CDR3 size: 13 residues. Germline lookup yields CDR1 MNHNS and CDR2 SASEGT.

The V and J genes are TRBV4-1 and TRBJ2-3; unclear D gene. CDR3 length equals 16 residues. Trimming left V 1 base short and J 0 bases short, with 11 bases between. CDR1 and CDR2 from the germline V gene are MGHRA and YSYEKL. CDR3 protein: CASSQVLTASTDTQYF. The CDR3 DNA reads TGCGCCAGCAGCCAAGTCCTCACAGCTAGCACAGATACGCAGTATTTT.

This chain joins TRBV6-5 and TRBJ2-7; D gene ambiguous. The CDR3 totals 14 residues. V was pared by 5 bases and J by 6 bases, with 17 bases between. Germline CDR1 and CDR2: MNHEY and SVGAGI. CDR3 in DNA: TGTGCCAGCAGTCCGAGTGCAACCGGTCGCGAGCAGTACTTC. Amino acid sequence: CASSPSATGREQYF.